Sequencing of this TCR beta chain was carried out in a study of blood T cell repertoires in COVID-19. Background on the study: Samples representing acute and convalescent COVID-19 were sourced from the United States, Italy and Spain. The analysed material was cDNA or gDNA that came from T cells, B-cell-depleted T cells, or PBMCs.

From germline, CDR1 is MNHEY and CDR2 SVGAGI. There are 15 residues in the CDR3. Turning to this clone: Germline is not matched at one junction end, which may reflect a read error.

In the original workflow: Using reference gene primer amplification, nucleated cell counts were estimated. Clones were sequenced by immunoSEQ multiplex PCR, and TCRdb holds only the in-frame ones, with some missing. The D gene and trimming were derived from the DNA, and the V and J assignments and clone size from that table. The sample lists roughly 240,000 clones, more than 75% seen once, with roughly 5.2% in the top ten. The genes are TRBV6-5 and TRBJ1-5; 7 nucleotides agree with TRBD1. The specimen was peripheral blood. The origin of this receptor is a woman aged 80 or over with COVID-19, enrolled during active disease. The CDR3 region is CASSDSGTAIQPQHF. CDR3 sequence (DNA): TGTGCCAGCAGTGACTCCGGGACAGCGATTCAGCCCCAGCATTTT.